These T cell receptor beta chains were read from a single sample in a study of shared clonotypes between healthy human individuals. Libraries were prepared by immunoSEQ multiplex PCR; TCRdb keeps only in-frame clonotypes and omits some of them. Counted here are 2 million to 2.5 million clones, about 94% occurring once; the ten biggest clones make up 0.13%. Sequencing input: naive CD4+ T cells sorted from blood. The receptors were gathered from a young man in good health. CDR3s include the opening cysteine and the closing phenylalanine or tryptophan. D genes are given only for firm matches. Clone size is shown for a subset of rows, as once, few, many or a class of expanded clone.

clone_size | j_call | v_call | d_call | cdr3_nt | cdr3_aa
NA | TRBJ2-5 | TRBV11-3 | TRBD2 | TGTGCCAGAGGTCCAGAGCGGGGTAAAGAGACCCAGTACTTC | CARGPERGKETQYF
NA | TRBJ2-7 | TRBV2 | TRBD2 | TGTGCCAGCAGCCCGGGACTAGCCGCATACGAGCAGTACTTC | CASSPGLAAYEQYF
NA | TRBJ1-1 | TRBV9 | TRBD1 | TGTGCCAGCAGCGTAGGACTTGGGACAGGCGGGAGCACTGAAGCTTTCTTT | CASSVGLGTGGSTEAFF
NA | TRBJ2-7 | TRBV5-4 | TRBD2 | TGTGCCAGCAGCTCCACCGGGACTAGCTTTTCCTACGAGCAGTACTTC | CASSSTGTSFSYEQYF
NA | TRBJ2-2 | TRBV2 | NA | TGTGCCAGCAGGGGCGTAGGGGCTGGCACCGGGGAGCTGTTTTTT | CASRGVGAGTGELFF
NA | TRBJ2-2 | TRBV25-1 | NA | TGTGCCAGCAGTGAGAGCGGCAGGGTAGATGCCGGGGAGCTGTTTTTT | CASSESGRVDAGELFF
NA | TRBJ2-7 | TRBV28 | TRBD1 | TGTGCCAGCAGAATACTCGGGACAGTCGACGAGCAGTACTTC | CASRILGTVDEQYF
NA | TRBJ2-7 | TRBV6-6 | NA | TGTGCCAGCAGTAGCAGGTCCGGGGGCCGACCCTACGAGCAGTACTTC | CASSSRSGGRPYEQYF
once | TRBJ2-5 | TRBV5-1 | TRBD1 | TGCGCCAGCAGCTTGGCCGGACAGGGGTTCGGCGAGACCCAGTACTTC | CASSLAGQGFGETQYF
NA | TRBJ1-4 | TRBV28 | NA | TGTGCCAGCACCACACCGGGGCAGGAAAAACTGTTTTTT | CASTTPGQEKLFF
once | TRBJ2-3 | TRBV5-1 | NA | TGCGCCAGCAGCTTGGAGGGCGGGACTAGCACAGATACGCAGTATTTT | CASSLEGGTSTDTQYF
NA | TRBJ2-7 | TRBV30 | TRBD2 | TGTGCCTGGGGGAGGGAGTCTTTGGGGCAGTACTTC | CAWGRESLGQYF
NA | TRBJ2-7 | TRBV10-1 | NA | TGCGCCAGCAGTGAGGTCGTGAATACCTACGAGCAGTACTTC | CASSEVVNTYEQYF
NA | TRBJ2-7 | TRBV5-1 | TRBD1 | TGCGCCAGCAGCCTCGGGACAGCGACCTCCTACGAGCAGTACTTC | CASSLGTATSYEQYF
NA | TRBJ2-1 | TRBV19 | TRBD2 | TGTGCCAGTCGACTAGCGGGGGGCAATGAGCAGTTCTTC | CASRLAGGNEQFF
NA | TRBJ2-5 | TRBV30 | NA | TGTGCCTGGGCTTGGCGGAACCAAGAGACCCAGTACTTC | CAWAWRNQETQYF
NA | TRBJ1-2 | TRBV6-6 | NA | TGTGCCAGCAGTAGGGGGGAAGGCTACACCTTC | CASSRGEGYTF
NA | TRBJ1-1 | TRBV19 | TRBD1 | TGTGCCAGTAGTCTTACTTCGCAGGGGGCTACTGAAGCTTTCTTT | CASSLTSQGATEAFF
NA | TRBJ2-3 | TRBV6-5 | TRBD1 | TGTGCCAGCAGTCCTGGGACAGACCGAGATACGCAGTATTTT | CASSPGTDRDTQYF
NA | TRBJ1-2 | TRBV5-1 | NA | TGCGCCAGCAGCTTGTCATCAAACTATGGCTACACCTTC | CASSLSSNYGYTF
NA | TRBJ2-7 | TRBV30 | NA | TGTGCCTGGAGTGTGGTCACCTACGAGCAGTACTTC | CAWSVVTYEQYF
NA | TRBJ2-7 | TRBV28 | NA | TGTGCCAGCAGTTTCAGGGTAAGGAACGAGCAGTACTTC | CASSFRVRNEQYF
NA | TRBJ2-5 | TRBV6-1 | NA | TGTGCCAGCAGTGAAGTACGGGGGCAGACCCAGTACTTC | CASSEVRGQTQYF
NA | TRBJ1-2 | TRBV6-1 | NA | TGTGCCAGCAGTGAATTTCCGTCGGGGGCGAAGTTCTATGGCTACACCTTC | CASSEFPSGAKFYGYTF
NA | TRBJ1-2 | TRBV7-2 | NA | TGTGCCAGCAGCTTAGGCCAAGGGGGTGGGTATGGCTACACCTTC | CASSLGQGGGYGYTF
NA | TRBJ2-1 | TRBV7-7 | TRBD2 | TGTGCTAGCAGCTTATTGGCTAGCGGGAGTCGGAACTACAATGAGCAGTTCTTC | CASSLLASGSRNYNEQFF
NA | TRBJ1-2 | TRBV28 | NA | TGTGCCAGCAGTTATCAGGACAGCTATGGCTACACCTTC | CASSYQDSYGYTF
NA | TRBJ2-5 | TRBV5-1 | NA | TGCGCCAGCAGCTTGTCGCCCTCCGCCGGGCCAGAGACCCAGTACTTC | CASSLSPSAGPETQYF
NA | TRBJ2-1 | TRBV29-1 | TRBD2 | TGCAGCGTTGCGGGACTAGCGGGAGGGAATGAGCAGTTCTTC | CSVAGLAGGNEQFF
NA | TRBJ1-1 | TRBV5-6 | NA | TGTGCCAGCAGCTTGGTTTATAGGGGTATAACTGAAGCTTTCTTT | CASSLVYRGITEAFF
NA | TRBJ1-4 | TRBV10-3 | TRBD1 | TGTGCCATCAGTGACGGGACAGGGGGGTACGAAAAACTGTTTTTT | CAISDGTGGYEKLFF
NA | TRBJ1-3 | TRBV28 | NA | TGTGCCAGCACCTCCGGGGGATCTGGAAACACCATATATTTT | CASTSGGSGNTIYF
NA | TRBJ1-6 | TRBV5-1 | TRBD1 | TGCGCCAGCAGCCTGGGACAGGGGTCACCCCTCCACTTT | CASSLGQGSPLHF
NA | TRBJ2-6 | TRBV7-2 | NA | TGTGCCAGCAGCCCTACGCGACAGGCTAGCTCTGGGGCCAACGTCCTGACTTTC | CASSPTRQASSGANVLTF